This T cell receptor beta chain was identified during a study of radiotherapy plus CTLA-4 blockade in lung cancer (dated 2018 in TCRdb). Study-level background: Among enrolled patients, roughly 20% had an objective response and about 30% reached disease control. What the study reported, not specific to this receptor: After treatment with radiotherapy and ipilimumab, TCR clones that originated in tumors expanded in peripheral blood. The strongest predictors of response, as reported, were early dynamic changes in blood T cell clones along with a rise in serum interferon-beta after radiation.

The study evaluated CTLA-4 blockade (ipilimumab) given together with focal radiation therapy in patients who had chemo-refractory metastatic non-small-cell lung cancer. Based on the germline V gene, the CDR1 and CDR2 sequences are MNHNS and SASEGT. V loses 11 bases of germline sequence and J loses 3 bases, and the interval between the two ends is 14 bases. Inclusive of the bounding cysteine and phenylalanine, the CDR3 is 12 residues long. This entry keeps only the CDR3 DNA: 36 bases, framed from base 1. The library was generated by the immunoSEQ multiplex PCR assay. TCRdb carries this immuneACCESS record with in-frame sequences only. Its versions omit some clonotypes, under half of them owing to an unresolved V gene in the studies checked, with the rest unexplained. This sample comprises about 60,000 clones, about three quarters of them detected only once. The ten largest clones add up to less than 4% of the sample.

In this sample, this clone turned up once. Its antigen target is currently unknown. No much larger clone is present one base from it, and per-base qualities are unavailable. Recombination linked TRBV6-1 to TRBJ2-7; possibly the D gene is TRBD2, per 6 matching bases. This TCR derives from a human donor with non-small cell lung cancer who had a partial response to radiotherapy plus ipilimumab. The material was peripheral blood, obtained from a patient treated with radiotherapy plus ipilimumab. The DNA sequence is TGTGCCGCGTACCGGGACTTCTACGAGCAGTACTTC. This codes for CAAYRDFYEQYF.